The present entry profiles one T cell receptor (beta chain) with its context. This sample is drawn from a study of T cells after somatic rescue of genetic block. The CDR3 sequence is 17 residues long. V shed 5 bases and J 3 bases; nucleotides not matched to a gene: 5. Germline V gives CDR1 SEHNR, CDR2 FQNEAQ (reference sequence). Profiling relied on immunoSEQ multiplex PCR, and the TCRdb table lists in-frame clones only, not all of them. The profile shows approximately 110,000 clones, 80% to 95% of them singletons. Material for sequencing was peripheral blood mononuclear cells (PBMCs). This clonotype originated in a woman between 18 and 29 years old. The rearrangement joins TRBV7-9 to TRBJ2-1; TRBD2 matches at 15 bases. DNA for the CDR3: TGTGCCAGCAGCAACGGACTAGCGGGGGGGCGCTACAATGAGCAGTTCTTC. The encoded protein is CASSNGLAGGRYNEQFF.